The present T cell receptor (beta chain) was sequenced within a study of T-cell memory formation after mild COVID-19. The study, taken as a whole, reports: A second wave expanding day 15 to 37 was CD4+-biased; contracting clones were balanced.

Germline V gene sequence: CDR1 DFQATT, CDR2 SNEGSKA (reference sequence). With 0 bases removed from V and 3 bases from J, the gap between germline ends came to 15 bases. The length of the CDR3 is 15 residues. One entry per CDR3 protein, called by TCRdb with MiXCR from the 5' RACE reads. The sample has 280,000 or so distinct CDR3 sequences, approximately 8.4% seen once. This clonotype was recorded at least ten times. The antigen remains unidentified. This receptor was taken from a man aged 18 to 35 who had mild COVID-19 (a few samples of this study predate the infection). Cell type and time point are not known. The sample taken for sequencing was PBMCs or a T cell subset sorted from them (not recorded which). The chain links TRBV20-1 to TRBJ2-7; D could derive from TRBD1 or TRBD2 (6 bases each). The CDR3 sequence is CSAREGRGGGYEQYF. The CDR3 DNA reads TGCAGTGCTAGAGAGGGCAGGGGAGGCGGCTACGAGCAGTACTTC.